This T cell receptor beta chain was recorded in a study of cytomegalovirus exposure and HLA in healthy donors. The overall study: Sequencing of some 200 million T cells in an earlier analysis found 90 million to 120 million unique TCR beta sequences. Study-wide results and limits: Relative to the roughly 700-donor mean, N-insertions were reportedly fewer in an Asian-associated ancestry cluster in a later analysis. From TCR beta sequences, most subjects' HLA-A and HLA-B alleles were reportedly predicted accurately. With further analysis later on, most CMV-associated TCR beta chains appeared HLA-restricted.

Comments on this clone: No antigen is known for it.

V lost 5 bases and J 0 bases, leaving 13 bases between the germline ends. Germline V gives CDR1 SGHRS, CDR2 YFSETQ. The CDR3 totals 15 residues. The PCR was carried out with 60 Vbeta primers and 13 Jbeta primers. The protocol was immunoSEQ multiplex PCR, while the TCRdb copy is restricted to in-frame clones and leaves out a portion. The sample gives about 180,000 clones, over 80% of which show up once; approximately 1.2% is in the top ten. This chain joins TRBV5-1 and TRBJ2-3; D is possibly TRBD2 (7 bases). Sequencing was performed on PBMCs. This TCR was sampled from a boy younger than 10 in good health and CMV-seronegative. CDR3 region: CASRGGGASTDTQYF. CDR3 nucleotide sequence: TGCGCCAGCAGGGGCGGGGGCGCAAGCACAGATACGCAGTATTTT.